What follows are 14 T cell receptor beta chains derived from one specimen sequenced in a study of identical twins. MiXCR, run by TCRdb on the 5' RACE reads, gives a single entry per CDR3 protein. The repertoire holds fewer than 250,000 distinct CDR3 sequences, with approximately 7.3% as singletons. The data also belong to a second study, concerning yellow fever vaccine responses in identical twins.

What was sequenced was CD8+ T cells sorted from blood. These receptors all stem from a woman aged 18-29 years in good health.

The genes are TRBV4-1 and TRBJ2-3; 13 nucleotides agree with TRBD2. The CDR3 covers 18 residues. V lost 0 bases, J lost 1 base, and 4 bases stayed unmatched. Germline CDR1 and CDR2: MGHRA and YSYEKL. CDR3 in DNA: TGCGCCAGCAGCCAAGAAATGACTAGCGGGGGGCGCACAGATACGCAGTATTTT. It translates to CASSQEMTSGGRTDTQYF.

There are many counts of this clonotype. The V and J genes are TRBV11-2 and TRBJ2-7, with D tentatively TRBD1 (5 bases). CDR1 is SGHAT and CDR2 is FQNNGV in the germline V gene. Between the trimmed V and J ends, which lost 8 bases and 0 bases, there was a span of 11 bases. This CDR3 has 13 residues. The CDR3 here is CASQAGHSYEQYF. Written as DNA, the CDR3 is TGTGCCAGCCAAGCAGGGCACTCCTACGAGCAGTACTTC.

This clonotype was observed at least ten times. The J gene is TRBJ2-2, the V gene TRBV12-3 or TRBV12-4, with 7 nucleotides matching TRBD2. Trimming cost V 10 bases and J 3 bases; bases outside gene matches: 5. The CDR3 is 13 amino acids. The CDR3 loop is CAMSSGYTGELFF. DNA of the CDR3: TGTGCCATGAGTAGCGGGTACACCGGGGAGCTGTTTTTT.

V and J are TRBV10-1 and TRBJ2-7; 10 bases line up with TRBD2. CDR3 length equals 12 residues. The V gene's germline CDR1 is WNHNN and CDR2 SYGVQD (reference sequence). V shed 10 bases, J shed 9 bases, and the junction held 9 bases outside the gene matches. DNA of the CDR3: TGCGCCAACGTTGGACTAGCGGTAAGGCAGTACGTC. This encodes CANVGLAVRQYV.

This clonotype came up many times. The V gene is TRBV27, the J gene TRBJ2-7; TRBD2 matches 8 bases. The CDR3 sequence is 13 residues long. The ends lost 3 bases at V and 3 bases at J; junction bases unmatched: 1. Germline V lookup: CDR1 MNHEY, CDR2 SMNVEV (reference sequence). CDR3 amino acids: CASSFGGGYEQYF. CDR3 DNA: TGTGCCAGCAGTTTCGGGGGGGGCTACGAGCAGTACTTC.

This clonotype was observed many times. CDR3 in DNA: TGTGCCAGCAGCATGACCCCGGGGAACACTGAAGCTTTCTTT. This sequence encodes CASSMTPGNTEAFF. The chain employs TRBV7-3 and TRBJ1-1, with D unresolved. The length of the CDR3 is 14 residues. Germline assignment: CDR1 SGHTA and CDR2 FQGTGA. Trimming removed 5 bases at V and 1 base at J, with 11 bases between.

This clonotype was seen repeatedly, ten times or more. CDR3 in DNA: TGCGCCAGCAGCTTAAACCCTTCATCCTACGAGCAGTACGTC. Its translation: CASSLNPSSYEQYV. The V and J genes are TRBV5-1 and TRBJ2-7; D remains unclear. The CDR3 is 14 amino acids. With 2 bases removed from V and 1 base from J, the gap between germline ends came to 10 bases. Germline assignment: CDR1 SGHRS and CDR2 YFSETQ.

This clonotype came up many times. The V call is TRBV28, the J call TRBJ2-3; 7 positions match TRBD1. V gave up 6 bases and J gave up 4 bases; unmatched junction bases: 7. Germline V lookup: CDR1 MDHEN, CDR2 SYDVKM. The CDR3 loop spans 14 amino acids. The CDR3 region has the DNA TGTGCCAGCAGCACTAGGGGGCAATCAGATACGCAGTATTTT. Translated: CASSTRGQSDTQYF. Together with reference TRBV28 and TRBJ2-3, the CDR3 gives the full variable domain: DVKVTQSSRYLVKRTGEKVFLECVQDMDHENMFWYRQDPGLGLRLIYFSYDVKMKEKGDIPEGYSVSREKKERFSLILESASTNQTSMYLCASSTRGQSDTQYFGPGTRLTVL.

A remark on this clonotype: Being one base from a much bigger clone, this may be a read error. The J gene is TRBJ2-1, the V gene TRBV20-1; 7 bases are a match to TRBD1. The germline V gene encodes CDR1 DFQATT and CDR2 SNEGSKA (reference sequence). The CDR3 length is 15 residues. CDR3 DNA sequence: TGCAGTGCTAGAGATCAAGGGACAGACAACAATGAGAAGTTCTTC. Translating gives CSARDQGTDNNEKFF.

This clonotype appeared many times. This chain links TRBV4-1 with TRBJ1-5; D not resolved. This CDR3 contains 13 residues. The germline V and J ends were trimmed by 4 bases and 4 bases, with 8 bases remaining between them. Germline V CDR1 and CDR2: MGHRA, YSYEKL. In DNA, the CDR3 is TGCGCCAGCAGCCGAGGGAAGAATCAGCCCCAGCATTTT. It codes for CASSRGKNQPQHF.

This chain uses TRBV6-1 with TRBJ2-3; D remains unclear. The CDR3 runs 13 residues. The V gene lost 6 bases and the J gene lost 1 base, with 8 bases spanning the gap. The V gene's germline CDR1 is MNHNS and CDR2 SASEGT. The CDR3 is CASRVYRTDTQYF. DNA of the CDR3: TGTGCCAGCAGGGTTTATCGCACAGATACGCAGTATTTT.

The chain uses TRBV7-3 and TRBJ2-1; 14 bases map to TRBD2. The length of the CDR3 is 19 residues. V dropped 6 bases and J dropped 4; count of bases not matched to a gene: 14. The V gene's germline CDR1 is SGHTA and CDR2 FQGTGA. The CDR3 DNA reads as TGTGCCAGCAGTCTCCCGGGACTAGCGGGAGTTGGGGAGTACAATGAGCAGTTCTTC. This codes for CASSLPGLAGVGEYNEQFF.

The table lists this clonotype with many counts. The rearrangement uses TRBV5-1 and TRBJ2-3; no firm D call. Germline CDR1 and CDR2: SGHRS and YFSETQ. The CDR3 runs 16 residues. The V end lost 0 bases, the J end lost 2 bases, and 13 bases lay between the germline ends. CDR3 coding DNA: TGCGCCAGCAGCTTGGCCTTGGGCGGAAACACAGATACGCAGTATTTT. Amino acids: CASSLALGGNTDTQYF.

This clonotype has only a few counts. The rearrangement joins TRBV10-2 to TRBJ1-6; D gene unclear. The CDR3 has 16 residues. Trimming stripped 6 bases from V and 0 bases from J, with 12 bases between. Looked up from germline, CDR1 is WSHSY and CDR2 is SAAADI. The CDR3 reads CASRELLSSYNSPLHF. The DNA of the CDR3 is TGCGCCAGCAGAGAACTGCTAAGCTCCTATAATTCACCCCTCCACTTT.